Listed below are T cell receptor beta chains from one sample, sequenced in a study of cytomegalovirus exposure and HLA in healthy donors. Method: immunoSEQ multiplex PCR; TCRdb's copy keeps in-frame clones and lacks some. The table has 100,000 to 150,000 clones, 80% seen once; the top ten hold around 3.3%. The source material was PBMCs. These receptors were obtained from a male donor in good health and CMV-seronegative. Each CDR3 is given without its conserved first and last residue. Each record gives: CDR3 length, V gene, J gene, CDR3 protein.

>12|TRBV6-5|TRBJ2-2
ASRAQPNTGELF
>10|TRBV28|TRBJ1-5
AARGGNQPQH
>13|TRBV7-2|TRBJ1-1
ASSLIGLGQDEAF
>12|TRBV7-9|TRBJ2-7
ASSGTSGRDEQY
>10|TRBV29-1|TRBJ2-7
SVEDRVYEQY
>11|TRBV11-2|TRBJ1-2
ASSLGGAAGHT
>12|TRBV11-2|TRBJ1-1
ASSLRGWRTEAF
>13|TRBV5-6|TRBJ1-5
ASSWGPNSNQPQH
>13|TRBV15|TRBJ2-1
ATSPRLAGKGEQF
>12|TRBV25-1|TRBJ1-2
ASSGTGTTGGYT
>12|TRBV27|TRBJ2-1
ASSGDRVVPKQF
>14|TRBV4-2|TRBJ1-2
ASSQDLEPSIFAHT
>13|TRBV18|TRBJ1-4
ASSPAQGKNEKLF
>11|TRBV6-6|TRBJ1-1
ASRPTVNTEAF
>14|TRBV7-9|TRBJ2-1
ASSPPGLRGYNEQF
>11|TRBV5-1|TRBJ2-5
ASSLSLEETQY
>14|TRBV6-1|TRBJ1-3
ASSEAGEARGNTIY
>14|TRBV25-1|TRBJ2-2
ASSTSRDRGSGELF
>12|TRBV19|NA
ASSRGGFSYEQY
>12|TRBV6-5|TRBJ1-2
ASNPTGGDYGYT
>12|TRBV25-1|TRBJ2-2
ASSSGMNTGELF
>13|TRBV6-1|TRBJ1-5
ASSTIGTGNQPQH
>15|TRBV30|TRBJ2-3
AWSRSILAGGTDTQY